A single T cell receptor (beta chain) is shown here with its context. Trimming left V 7 bases short and J 6 bases short, with 9 bases between. The CDR3 covers 11 residues. Germline V CDR1 and CDR2: SGHTA, FQGNSA. The data belong to a study of blood T cell repertoires in COVID-19. Profiled with immunoSEQ multiplex PCR; TCRdb holds only in-frame clones, not every one. The data contain about 240,000 clones, about 81% of them singletons. This chain links TRBV7-2 with TRBJ1-2; no definite D call. This TCR was sampled from an elderly woman with COVID-19, enrolled during active disease. Sequencing used peripheral blood. This CDR3 reads CASTPHDGYTF. The DNA of the CDR3 is TGTGCCAGCACCCCACACGATGGCTACACCTTC.